Reported below is one TCR beta chain. Its cognate antigen is unknown. This sample was taken from a study of T cells after yellow fever vaccination. Study details: It was SMART-Seq v4 Ultra Low Input that prepared the fractions with low cell numbers. Overall study findings and caveats: Subsequent to the booster, the majority of primary-vaccination clones reappeared (96% CD4, 70% to 90% CD8).

TCRdb analysed the 5' RACE reads with MiXCR anew, one entry per CDR3 protein. This sample has around 530,000 distinct CDR3 sequences, with about a sixth found just once. There are 14 residues in the CDR3. The germline V and J ends were trimmed by 8 bases and 3 bases, with 13 bases remaining between them. This chain connects TRBV12-3 or TRBV12-4 to TRBJ1-4, with D possibly TRBD1 on 5 matching bases. The specimen comprised PBMCs, sampled 5 days after the first yellow fever vaccination. This clonotype originated in a man aged 18 to 29 who received the YFV17D yellow fever vaccine. In DNA, the CDR3 is TGTGCCAGCTCGGGGGACCCGTCTAATGAAAAACTGTTTTTT. Translating gives CASSGDPSNEKLFF.